These T cell receptor beta chains were read from a single sample in a study of cytomegalovirus exposure and HLA in healthy donors. Data came from immunoSEQ multiplex PCR; TCRdb stores just in-frame clones and leaves some out. The sample includes about 190,000 clones, approximately 79% of them seen just once. Sequencing used PBMCs. These receptors came from a woman in her late teens or twenties in good health and CMV-seronegative. CDR3s leave out the opening cysteine and the closing phenylalanine or tryptophan. Each record gives: J gene, V gene, clone size, CDR3 protein. Only part of the rows carry a size: once, few, many, or a class if the clone is expanded.

>TRBJ2-7|TRBV4-3|-
ASSQDLEGHEQY
>TRBJ2-7|TRBV30|-
AWARDRVSYEQY
>TRBJ1-5|TRBV4-1|few
ASSEGLSSNQPQH
>TRBJ2-5|TRBV7-9|once
ASSLALSGETQY
>TRBJ2-7|TRBV15|-
ATSRGLAGGHEQY
>TRBJ1-6|TRBV2|few
ASSDGRIPLH
>TRBJ1-3|TRBV28|-
ASGQGRGNTIY
>TRBJ1-5|TRBV20-1|-
SATQGQPQH
>TRBJ1-1|TRBV25-1|-
ASSDRQANTEAF
>TRBJ2-7|TRBV4-1|-
ASRITGTSGVYEQY
>TRBJ1-6|TRBV9|-
ASSGRLGQPNNSPLH